Listed below are T cell receptor beta chains from one sample, sequenced in a study of shared T cell receptors in the human thymus. Only in-frame clones appear in the TCRdb table, and some are missing; sequencing was by immunoSEQ multiplex PCR. The table records about 730,000 clones, around 85% of them present only once. The sample also formed part of further work on human thymus T cells.

Sequenced: thymocytes. All receptors come from a girl under two years old with a congenital heart defect. Each CDR3 is given with its conserved first and last residue. Fields, in order: V gene, CDR3 protein.

TRBV19 CASSIVRLGQRRSGNTIYF
TRBV9 CASSVVPGGVNTEAFF
TRBV7-2 CASSLRGKQPQHF
TRBV13 CASSQSLIYEQYF
TRBV4-1 CASSQDRGQSGSYEQYF
TRBV15 CATSRGPSGDEKLFF
TRBV19 CASSIGTGKAFF
TRBV10-3 CAISAGQGLGGYTF
TRBV19 CASSLWTGRGYTF
TRBV28 CASSFLLRGTGKKLLFF
TRBV5-1 CASSLRGSGYGYTF
TRBV28 CASSLRGGEAFF
TRBV7-8 CASSPRPSERAMNTEAFF
TRBV2 CASSGRGGAHWSRFNQPQHF
TRBV5-1 CASSDTSGAQETQYF
TRBV6-1 CASSEMVRDRGNNEQFF
TRBV11-2 CASSYPEGGSTDTQYF
TRBV5-4 CASSPGGPPNEQYF
TRBV27 CASSPLAGVGETQYF
TRBV28 CASITRGRRSNQPQHF
TRBV18 CASSKQGRSYEQYF
TRBV30 CARSGGAYGYTF
TRBV11-2 CASSLDEGRAKNIQYF
TRBV11-2 CASSEGSGGYGYTF
TRBV7-8 CASLNKPARDITRGDYGYTF
TRBV28 CASSWVLGTGNEKLFF
TRBV5-1 CASSLLGTAGHQILNYGYTF